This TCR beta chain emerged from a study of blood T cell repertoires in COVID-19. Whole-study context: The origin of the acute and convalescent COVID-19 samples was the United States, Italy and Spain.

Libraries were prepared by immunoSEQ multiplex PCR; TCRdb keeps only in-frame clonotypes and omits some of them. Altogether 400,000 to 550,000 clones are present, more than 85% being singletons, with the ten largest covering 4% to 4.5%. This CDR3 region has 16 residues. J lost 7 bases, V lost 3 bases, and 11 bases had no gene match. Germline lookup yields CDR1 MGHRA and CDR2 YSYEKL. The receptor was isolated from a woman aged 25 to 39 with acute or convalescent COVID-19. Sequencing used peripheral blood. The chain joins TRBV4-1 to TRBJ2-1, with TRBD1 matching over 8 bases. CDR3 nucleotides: TGCGCCAGCAGCCATCCCGGGACAGGTTTTGGGAATGAGCAGTTCTTC. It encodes CASSHPGTGFGNEQFF.